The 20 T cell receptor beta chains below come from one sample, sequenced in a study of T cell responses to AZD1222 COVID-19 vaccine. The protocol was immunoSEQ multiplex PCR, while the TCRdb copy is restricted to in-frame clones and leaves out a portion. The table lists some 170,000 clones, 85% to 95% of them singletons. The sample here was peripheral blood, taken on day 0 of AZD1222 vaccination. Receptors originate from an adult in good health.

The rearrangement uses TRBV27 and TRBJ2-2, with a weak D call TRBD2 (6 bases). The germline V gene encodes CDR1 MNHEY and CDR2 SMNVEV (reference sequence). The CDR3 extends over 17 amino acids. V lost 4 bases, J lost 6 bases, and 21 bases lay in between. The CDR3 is CASSWRGPNGFPGELFF. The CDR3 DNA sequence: TGTGCCAGCAGTTGGAGGGGCCCCAACGGTTTTCCCGGGGAGCTGTTTTTT.

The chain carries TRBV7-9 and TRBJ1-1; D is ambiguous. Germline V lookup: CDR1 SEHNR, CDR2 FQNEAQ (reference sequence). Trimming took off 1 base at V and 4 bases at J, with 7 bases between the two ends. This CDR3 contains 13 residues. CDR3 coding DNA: TGTGCCAGCAGCTTAGTAGGTATCACTGAAGCTTTCTTT. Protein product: CASSLVGITEAFF. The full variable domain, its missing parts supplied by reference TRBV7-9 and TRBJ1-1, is DTGVSQNPRHKITKRGQNVTFRCDPISEHNRLYWYRQTLGQGPEFLTYFQNEAQLEKSRLLSDRFSAERPKGSFSTLEIQRTEQGDSAMYLCASSLVGITEAFFGQGTRLTVV.

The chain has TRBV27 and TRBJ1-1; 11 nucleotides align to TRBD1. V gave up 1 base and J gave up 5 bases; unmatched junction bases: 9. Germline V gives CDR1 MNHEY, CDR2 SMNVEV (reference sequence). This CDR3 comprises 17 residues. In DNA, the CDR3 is TGTGCCAGCAGTTTATTAGCCCCCGGGACAGGGGGGACTGAAGCTTTCTTT. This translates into CASSLLAPGTGGTEAFF.

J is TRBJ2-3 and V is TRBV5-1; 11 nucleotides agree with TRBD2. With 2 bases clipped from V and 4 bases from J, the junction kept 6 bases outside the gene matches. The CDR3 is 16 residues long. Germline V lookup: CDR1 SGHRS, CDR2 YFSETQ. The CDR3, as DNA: TGCGCCAGCAGCTTCCAGATAGCGGGAGGGGCAGATACGCAGTATTTT. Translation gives CASSFQIAGGADTQYF.

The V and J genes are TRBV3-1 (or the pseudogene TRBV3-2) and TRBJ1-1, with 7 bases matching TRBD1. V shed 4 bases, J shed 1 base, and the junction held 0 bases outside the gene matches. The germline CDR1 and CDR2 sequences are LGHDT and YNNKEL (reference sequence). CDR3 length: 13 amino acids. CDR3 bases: TGTGCCAGCAGCCGACAGGGGAACACTGAAGCTTTCTTT. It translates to CASSRQGNTEAFF.

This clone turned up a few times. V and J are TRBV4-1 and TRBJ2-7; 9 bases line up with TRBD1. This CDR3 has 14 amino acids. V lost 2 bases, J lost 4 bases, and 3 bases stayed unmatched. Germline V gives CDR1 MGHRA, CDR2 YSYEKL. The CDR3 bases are TGCGCCAGCAGCCAAACGGGACAGGGATACGAGCAGTACTTC. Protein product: CASSQTGQGYEQYF.

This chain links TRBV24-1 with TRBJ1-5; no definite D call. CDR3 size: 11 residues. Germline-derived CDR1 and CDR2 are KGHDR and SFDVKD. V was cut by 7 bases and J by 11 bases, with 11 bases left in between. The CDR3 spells CATRTYGAQHF. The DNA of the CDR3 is TGTGCCACCAGAACTTACGGGGCCCAGCATTTT.

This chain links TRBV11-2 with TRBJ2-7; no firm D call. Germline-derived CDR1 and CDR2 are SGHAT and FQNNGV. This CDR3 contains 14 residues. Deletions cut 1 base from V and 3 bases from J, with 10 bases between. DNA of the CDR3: TGTGCCAGCAGCTTAGCATCCGGATACTACGAGCAGTACTTC. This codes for CASSLASGYYEQYF.

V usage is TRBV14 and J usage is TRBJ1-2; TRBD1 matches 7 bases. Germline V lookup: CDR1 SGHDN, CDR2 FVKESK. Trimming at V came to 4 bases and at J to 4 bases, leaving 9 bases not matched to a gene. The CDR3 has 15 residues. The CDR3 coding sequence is TGTGCCAGCAGCCCCTACACAGGGGACCGCTATGGCTACACCTTC. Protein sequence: CASSPYTGDRYGYTF. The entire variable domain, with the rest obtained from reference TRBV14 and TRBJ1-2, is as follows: EAGVTQFPSHSVIEKGQTVTLRCDPISGHDNLYWYRRVMGKEIKFLLHFVKESKQDESGMPNNRFLAERTGGTYSTLKVQPAELEDSGVYFCASSPYTGDRYGYTFGSGTRLTVV.

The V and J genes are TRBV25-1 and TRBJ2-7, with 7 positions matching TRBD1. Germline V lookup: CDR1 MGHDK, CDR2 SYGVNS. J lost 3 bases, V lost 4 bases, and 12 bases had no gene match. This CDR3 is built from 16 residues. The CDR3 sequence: CASSGGGTGAYYEQYF. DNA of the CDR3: TGTGCCAGCAGTGGCGGAGGCACAGGGGCCTACTACGAGCAGTACTTC.

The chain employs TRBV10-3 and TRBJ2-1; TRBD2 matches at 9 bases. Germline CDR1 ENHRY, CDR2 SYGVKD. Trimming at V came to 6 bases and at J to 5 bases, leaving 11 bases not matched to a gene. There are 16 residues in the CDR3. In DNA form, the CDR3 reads TGTGCCATCAGCCAGGTAGTAGCGGGAGACAACAATGAGCAGTTCTTC. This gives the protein CAISQVVAGDNNEQFF.

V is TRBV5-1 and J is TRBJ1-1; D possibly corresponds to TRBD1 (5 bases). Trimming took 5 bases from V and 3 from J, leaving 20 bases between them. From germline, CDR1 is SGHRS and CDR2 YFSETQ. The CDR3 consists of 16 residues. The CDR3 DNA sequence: TGCGCCAGCAGACCTCTACGGGGGGAGGAGGACACTGAAGCTTTCTTT. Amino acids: CASRPLRGEEDTEAFF.

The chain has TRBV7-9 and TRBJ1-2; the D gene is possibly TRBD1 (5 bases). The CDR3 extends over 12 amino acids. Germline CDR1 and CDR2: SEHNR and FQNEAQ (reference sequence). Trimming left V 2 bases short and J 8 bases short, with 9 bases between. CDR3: CASSLTGPGYTF. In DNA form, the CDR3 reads TGTGCCAGCAGCTTAACAGGTCCCGGCTACACCTTC.

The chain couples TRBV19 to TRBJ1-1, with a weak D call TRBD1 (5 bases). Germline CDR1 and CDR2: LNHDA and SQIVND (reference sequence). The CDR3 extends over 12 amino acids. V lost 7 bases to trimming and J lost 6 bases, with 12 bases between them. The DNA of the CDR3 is TGTGCCAGTACCTGGGGGATCGCTGAAGCTTTCTTT. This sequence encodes CASTWGIAEAFF.

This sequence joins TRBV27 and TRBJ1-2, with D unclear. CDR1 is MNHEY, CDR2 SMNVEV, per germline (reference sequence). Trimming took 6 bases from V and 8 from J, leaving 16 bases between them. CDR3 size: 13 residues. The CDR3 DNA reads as TGTGCCAGCAGCCCTTCGGGCGCGGGGGGCTACACCTTC. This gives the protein CASSPSGAGGYTF.

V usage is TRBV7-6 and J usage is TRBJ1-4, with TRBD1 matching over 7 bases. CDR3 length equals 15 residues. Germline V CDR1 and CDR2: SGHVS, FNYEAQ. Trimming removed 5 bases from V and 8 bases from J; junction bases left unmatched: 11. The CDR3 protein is CASSNPGTQGEKLFF. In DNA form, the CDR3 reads TGTGCCAGCAGCAACCCCGGGACACAGGGGGAAAAACTGTTTTTT.

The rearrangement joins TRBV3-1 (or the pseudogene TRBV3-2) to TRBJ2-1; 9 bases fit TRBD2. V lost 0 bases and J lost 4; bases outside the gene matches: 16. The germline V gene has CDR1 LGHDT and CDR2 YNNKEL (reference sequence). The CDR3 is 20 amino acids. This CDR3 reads CASSQDRGWTSDGPYNEQFF. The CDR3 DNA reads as TGTGCCAGCAGCCAAGATCGGGGGTGGACTAGCGATGGACCGTACAATGAGCAGTTCTTC.

Here the CDR3 DNA reads TGCGCCAGCAGCCAAGGGCAGGGGGCCTCAAATGAGCAGTTCTTC. Translated, it gives CASSQGQGASNEQFF. This chain uses TRBV4-1 with TRBJ2-1; 8 positions match TRBD1. Germline-derived CDR1 and CDR2 are MGHRA and YSYEKL. With 1 base clipped from V and 7 bases from J, the junction kept 6 bases outside the gene matches. The CDR3 has 15 residues.

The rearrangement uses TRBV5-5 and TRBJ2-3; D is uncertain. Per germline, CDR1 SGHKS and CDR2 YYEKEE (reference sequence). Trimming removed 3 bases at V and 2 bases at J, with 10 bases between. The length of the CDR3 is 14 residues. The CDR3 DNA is TGTGCCAGCAGCTATGACATACCCACAGATACGCAGTATTTT. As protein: CASSYDIPTDTQYF.

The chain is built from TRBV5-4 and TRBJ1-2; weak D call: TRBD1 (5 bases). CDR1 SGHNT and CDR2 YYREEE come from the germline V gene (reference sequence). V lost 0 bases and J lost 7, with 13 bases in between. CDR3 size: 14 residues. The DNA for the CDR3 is TGTGCCAGCAGCTTGGAGACGGGGGTCGGTGGCTACACCTTC. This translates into CASSLETGVGGYTF.